These T cell receptor beta chains were read from a single sample in a study of regulatory T cells in long-lasting Graves disease. TCRdb used MiXCR to reprocess the multiplex PCR reads, holding one entry per CDR3 protein. The sample includes 540,000 or so distinct CDR3 sequences, 13% of them seen just once. These sequences were also reported in another study, on T cells in Graves' hyperthyroidism and ophthalmopathy.

The source was peripheral blood mononuclear cells (PBMCs), collected at new diagnosis, from a patient treated with antithyroid drugs. These receptors were taken from a young man with Graves disease. The CDR3 runs from the conserved cysteine through the conserved F or W. Clone size is shown for a subset of rows, as once, few, many or a class of expanded clone.

J	V	size	CDR3
TRBJ1-3	TRBV11-2	many	CASSPRRSGNTIYF
TRBJ1-1	TRBV18	many	CASSQNWRTEAFF
TRBJ2-7	TRBV12-3/TRBV12-4	few	CASSFFPGVRDEQYF
TRBJ2-1	TRBV12-3/TRBV12-4	many	CASRHPGPESAQSSYNEQFF
TRBJ1-1	TRBV6-1	NA	CASRTGRQNTEAFF
TRBJ2-2	TRBV13	NA	CASRPLAGTGWSGELSF
TRBJ2-7	TRBV6-1	few	CASSEAQTGVYEQYF
TRBJ2-7	TRBV9	NA	CASSPGGWASGEQYF
TRBJ2-3	TRBV5-4	few	CASSLGEDTDTQYF
TRBJ1-1	TRBV20-1	many	CSAHQGENTEAFF
TRBJ1-5	TRBV7-2	many	CATQHGVGGQPQHF
TRBJ2-3	TRBV20-1	many	CSARAGLAGADTQYF
TRBJ1-1	TRBV27	many	CASNFLYKGHPSTAFF
TRBJ1-3	TRBV29-1	many	CSVATTQDGNTIYF
TRBJ2-1	TRBV20-1	many	CSADLKTDSRLAGLFNEQFF
TRBJ2-3	TRBV29-1	NA	CSVDGGSTDTQYF
TRBJ2-4	TRBV24-1	few	CATSDPLRDSKGIQYF
TRBJ1-2	TRBV19	many	CASRLEGGGARYGYTF
TRBJ2-5	TRBV7-8	few	CASSSPVAGKETQYF
TRBJ1-2	TRBV10-3	many	CAISETGYGYTF
TRBJ2-1	TRBV7-9	NA	CASSPPPSSPYNEQFF
TRBJ2-2	TRBV19	many	CASITTSGRAITGELFF